Each of the 20 T cell receptor beta chains below was sequenced from the same sample in a study of blood T cell repertoires in COVID-19. Some clones are missing from TCRdb's copy, which holds only in-frame ones; the method was immunoSEQ multiplex PCR. The table has about 160,000 clones, 80% to 95% seen once. Material for sequencing was peripheral blood. All receptors derive from a man aged 25-45 years with COVID-19, enrolled during active disease.

The J gene is TRBJ2-2, the V gene TRBV9; 7 bases are shared with TRBD2. The CDR3 contains 16 residues. Losses at the gene ends were 4 bases for V and 6 bases for J; bases not matched to a gene: 12. In germline, CDR1 is SGDLS, CDR2 YYNGEE. CDR3 residues: CASSPPSAGSAGELFF. CDR3 nucleotide sequence: TGTGCCAGCAGCCCCCCGTCAGCGGGGAGTGCCGGGGAGCTGTTTTTT.

The chain joins TRBV11-2 to TRBJ2-3; the match to TRBD1 covers 9 bases. The length of the CDR3 is 15 residues. Germline CDR1 SGHAT, CDR2 FQNNGV. Trimming cost V 5 bases and J 4 bases; bases outside gene matches: 7. CDR3: CASSLLGTGPDTQYF. In nucleotides, the CDR3 is TGTGCCAGCAGCCTCCTCGGGACAGGGCCAGATACGCAGTATTTT.

The CDR3 loop is CASSRTGRSNQPQHF. CDR3 coding DNA: TGTGCCAGCAGTCGGACAGGGAGGAGCAATCAGCCCCAGCATTTT. This chain uses TRBV27 with TRBJ1-5, with 8 nucleotides matching TRBD1. Germline V CDR1 and CDR2: MNHEY, SMNVEV (reference sequence). V was clipped by 5 bases and J by 1 base; unmatched bases: 4. The CDR3 contains 15 residues.

The rearrangement links TRBV5-1 to TRBJ1-2; no clear D gene. The V gene lost 0 bases and the J gene lost 8 bases, with 14 bases spanning the gap. The CDR3 runs 14 residues. Germline assignment: CDR1 SGHRS and CDR2 YFSETQ. The DNA of the CDR3 is TGCGCCAGCAGCTTGGATGGAGAAGTCTCAGGCTACACCTTC. This codes for CASSLDGEVSGYTF. Using reference TRBV5-1 and TRBJ1-2 for the parts outside the CDR3, the full variable domain is KAGVTQTPRYLIKTRGQQVTLSCSPISGHRSVSWYQQTPGQGLQFLFEYFSETQRNKGNFPGRFSGRQFSNSRSEMNVSTLELGDSALYLCASSLDGEVSGYTFGSGTRLTVV.

V is TRBV7-6 and J is TRBJ2-3; 9 bases are a match to TRBD2. There are 18 residues in the CDR3. The V gene end was trimmed by 0 bases and the J gene end by 6 bases; junction bases not matched to a gene: 13. CDR1 SGHVS and CDR2 FNYEAQ come from the germline V gene. The CDR3 nucleotides are TGTGCCAGCAGCTTAGCCCCCGTGTCAGCGGGGGGATCTGATACGCAGTATTTT. Protein product: CASSLAPVSAGGSDTQYF.

This clone was detected only a few times. This rearrangement joins TRBV27 to TRBJ2-5; TRBD2 is a possible D gene (6 bases). CDR3 length equals 15 residues. The germline V gene has CDR1 MNHEY and CDR2 SMNVEV (reference sequence). The V end lost 5 bases, the J end lost 4 bases, and 17 bases lay between the germline ends. The CDR3 reads CASSIRGDPGETQYF. Here the CDR3 DNA reads TGTGCCAGCAGTATCCGCGGGGACCCGGGAGAGACCCAGTACTTC.

This clone turned up a few times. The chain recombines TRBV2 with TRBJ2-7, with 13 bases that match TRBD2. The germline V gene encodes CDR1 SNHLY and CDR2 FYNNEI. J gave up 5 bases and V 2 bases, and 9 bases lay outside the gene matches. The CDR3 contains 17 residues. The CDR3 loop reads CASSETDGLAGVNEQYF. In DNA, the CDR3 is TGTGCCAGCAGTGAAACCGATGGACTAGCGGGAGTTAACGAGCAGTACTTC.

V and J are TRBV9 and TRBJ2-5; 7 positions match TRBD1. Trimming took 3 bases from V and 3 from J; bases not matched to a gene: 2. Germline CDR1 SGDLS, CDR2 YYNGEE. This CDR3 comprises 13 residues. The DNA for the CDR3 is TGTGCCAGCAGCGGTACAGGGGAAGAGACCCAGTACTTC. Its translation is CASSGTGEETQYF.

The chain has TRBV27 and TRBJ2-7; perhaps TRBD1 as D (6 bases). This CDR3 spans 13 amino acids. Per the germline V gene, CDR1 is MNHEY and CDR2 is SMNVEV (reference sequence). The germline V and J ends were trimmed by 2 bases and 11 bases, with 16 bases remaining between them. CDR3 sequence: CASSLRGKDGEYF. In DNA form, the CDR3 reads TGTGCCAGCAGTTTAAGGGGGAAGGACGGCGAGTACTTC.

This chain uses TRBV30 with TRBJ2-7; 7 nucleotides align to TRBD2. Per the germline V gene, CDR1 is GTSNPN and CDR2 is SVGIG (reference sequence). The CDR3 runs 12 residues. Germline trimming cut 2 bases from V and 6 bases from J; bases unmatched to any gene: 4. The CDR3 nucleotides are TGTGCCTGGAGTTGGGGGGGGTTCGAGCAGTACTTC. Its protein is CAWSWGGFEQYF.

The chain employs TRBV7-3 and TRBJ2-2; D unclear. CDR3 length equals 12 residues. The V and J ends lost 5 bases and 8 bases respectively, with 9 bases between them. The germline V gene has CDR1 SGHTA and CDR2 FQGTGA. CDR3 sequence (DNA): TGTGCCAGCAGCCTAGTTAGGGGGGAGCTGTTTTTT. Translation gives CASSLVRGELFF.

The chain links TRBV4-3 to TRBJ2-4; 7 nucleotides line up with TRBD2. Germline CDR1 is LGHNA and CDR2 is YSLEER. The CDR3 has 15 amino acids. V lost 0 bases to trimming and J lost 6 bases; unmatched junction nucleotides: 5. CDR3 sequence reads: CASSQDTASGNIQYF. The CDR3 DNA follows: TGCGCCAGCAGCCAAGATACGGCTAGCGGAAACATTCAGTACTTC.

V usage is TRBV10-3 and J usage is TRBJ2-3; 16 bases align to TRBD2. The CDR3 covers 17 residues. The J segment lost 2 bases and the V segment lost 6 bases, leaving 5 bases of the junction unmatched. CDR1 and CDR2 (germline): ENHRY, SYGVKD. The CDR3 DNA reads as TGTGCCATCAGCCCCGGGACTAGCGGGAGGGCCACAGATACGCAGTATTTT. It codes for CAISPGTSGRATDTQYF.

The rearrangement links TRBV10-3 to TRBJ1-3; 9 nucleotides agree with TRBD1. This CDR3 comprises 14 residues. After removal of 10 bases from V and 2 bases from J, the junction contained 6 bases not matched to a gene. Germline V CDR1 and CDR2: ENHRY, SYGVKD. CDR3 DNA sequence: TGTGCCAGCACAGGGGGCGAAACTGGAAACACCATATATTTT. Translating gives CASTGGETGNTIYF.

V and J are TRBV11-1 and TRBJ2-1; 7 nucleotides line up with TRBD1. J gave up 4 bases and V 0 bases, and 6 bases lay outside the gene matches. CDR1 SGHAT and CDR2 FQDESV come from the germline V gene (reference sequence). The CDR3 extends over 16 amino acids. The CDR3 here is CASSLAGTALYNEQFF. The CDR3 nucleotides are TGTGCCAGCAGCTTAGCTGGGACAGCCTTGTACAATGAGCAGTTCTTC.

This clone came up once. V is TRBV4-1 and J is TRBJ1-2, with TRBD1 matching over 7 bases. CDR1 and CDR2 from the germline V gene are MGHRA and YSYEKL. This CDR3 has 16 amino acids. V dropped 3 bases and J dropped 2; count of bases not matched to a gene: 9. DNA of the CDR3: TGCGCCAGCAGCCACCAAGACAGGGACCTGAACTATGGCTACACCTTC. It yields the protein CASSHQDRDLNYGYTF.

This clone was seen just once. The chain couples TRBV2 to TRBJ2-1; 9 nucleotides align to TRBD2. The CDR3 consists of 15 residues. The germline V gene has CDR1 SNHLY and CDR2 FYNNEI. V trimming: 6 bases; J trimming: 1 base; junction bases outside the gene matches: 4. Written as DNA, the CDR3 is TGTGCCAGCAGGGAGCGGGAGGCGTCCTACAATGAGCAGTTCTTC. This gives the protein CASREREASYNEQFF.

The chain couples TRBV5-4 to TRBJ1-6; 11 positions match TRBD1. Germline values: CDR1 SGHNT, CDR2 YYREEE (reference sequence). The CDR3 contains 16 residues. The trim removed 3 bases at V and 5 bases at J, leaving 4 bases unmatched. In nucleotides, the CDR3 is TGTGCCAGCAGCTCACCGGGACAGGGGGATAATTCACCCCTCCACTTT. Amino acids: CASSSPGQGDNSPLHF. Together with reference TRBV5-4 and TRBJ1-6, the CDR3 gives the full variable domain: ETGVTQSPTHLIKTRGQQVTLRCSSQSGHNTVSWYQQALGQGPQFIFQYYREEENGRGNFPPRFSGLQFPNYSSELNVNALELDDSALYLCASSSPGQGDNSPLHFGNGTRLTVT.

This rearrangement joins TRBV19 to TRBJ1-1; maybe TRBD1 (5 bases). Germline V gene lookup returns CDR1 LNHDA and CDR2 SQIVND (reference sequence). The CDR3 contains 14 residues. Trimming took 6 bases from V and 5 from J, leaving 16 bases between them. In DNA form, the CDR3 reads TGTGCCAGTAGCCTCGGGGGGGTTCGGACTGAAGCTTTCTTT. Translating gives CASSLGGVRTEAFF.

The chain joins TRBV29-1 to TRBJ2-1; D is undetermined. The CDR3 extends over 14 amino acids. The V gene's germline CDR1 is SQVTM and CDR2 ANQGSEA. The CDR3 DNA is TGCAGGGTGGCCCGTGAAGTCTCCTACAATGAGCAGTTCTTC. As protein: CRVAREVSYNEQFF.